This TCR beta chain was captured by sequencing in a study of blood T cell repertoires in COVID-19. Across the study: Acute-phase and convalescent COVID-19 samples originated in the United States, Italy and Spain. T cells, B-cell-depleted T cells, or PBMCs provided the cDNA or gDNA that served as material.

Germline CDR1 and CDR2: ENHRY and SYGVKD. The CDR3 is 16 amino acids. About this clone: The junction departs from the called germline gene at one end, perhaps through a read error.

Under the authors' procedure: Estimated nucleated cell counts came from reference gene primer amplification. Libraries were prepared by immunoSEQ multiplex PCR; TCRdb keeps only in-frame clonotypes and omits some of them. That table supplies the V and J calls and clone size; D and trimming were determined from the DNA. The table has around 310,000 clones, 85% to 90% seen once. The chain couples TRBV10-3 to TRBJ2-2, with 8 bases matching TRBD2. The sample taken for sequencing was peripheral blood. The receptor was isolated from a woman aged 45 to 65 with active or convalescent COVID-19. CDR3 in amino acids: CAIRERERKDTGELFF. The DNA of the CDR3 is TGTGCCATCCGTGAGCGGGAGAGGAAAGACACCGGGGAGCTGTTTTTT.